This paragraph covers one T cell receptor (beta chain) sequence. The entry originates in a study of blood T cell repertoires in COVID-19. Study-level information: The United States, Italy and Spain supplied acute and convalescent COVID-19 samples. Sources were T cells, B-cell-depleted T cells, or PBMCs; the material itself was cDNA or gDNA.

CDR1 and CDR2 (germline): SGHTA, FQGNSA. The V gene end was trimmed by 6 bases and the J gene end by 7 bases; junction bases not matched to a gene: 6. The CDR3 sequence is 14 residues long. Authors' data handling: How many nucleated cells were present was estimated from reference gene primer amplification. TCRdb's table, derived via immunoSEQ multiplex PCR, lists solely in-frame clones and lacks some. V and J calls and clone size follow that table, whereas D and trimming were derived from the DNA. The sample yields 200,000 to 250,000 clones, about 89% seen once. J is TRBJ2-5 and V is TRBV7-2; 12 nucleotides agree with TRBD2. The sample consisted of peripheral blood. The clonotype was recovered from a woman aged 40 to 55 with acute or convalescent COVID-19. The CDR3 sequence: CASSPSSGGATQYF. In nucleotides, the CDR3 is TGTGCCAGCAGTCCCTCTAGCGGGGGGGCGACCCAGTACTTC.